The 15 T cell receptor beta chains below come from one sample, sequenced in a study of T cell responses to AZD1222 COVID-19 vaccine. Libraries were prepared by immunoSEQ multiplex PCR; TCRdb keeps only in-frame clonotypes and omits some of them. Among around 53,000 clones listed, about 86% were seen once. The starting material was peripheral blood, obtained 28 days after the second AZD1222 dose. The origin of the receptors is an adult who received the AZD1222 COVID-19 vaccine.

The chain employs TRBV6-4 and TRBJ1-1; no clear D. V was clipped by 0 bases and J by 1 base, with 12 bases between them. CDR1 is MRHNA, CDR2 SNTAGT, per germline. CDR3 length: 16 amino acids. The CDR3 reads CASSDSYGGRNTEAFF. The CDR3 region has the DNA TGTGCCAGCAGTGACTCTTATGGAGGAAGGAACACTGAAGCTTTCTTT.

The chain recombines TRBV18 with TRBJ2-3; 8 bases match TRBD1. Per germline, CDR1 KGHSH and CDR2 LQKENI. This CDR3 spans 15 amino acids. The ends lost 6 bases at V and 0 bases at J; junction bases unmatched: 5. The CDR3 coding sequence is TGTGCCAGCTCCCGGACAGGGAGGAGCACAGATACGCAGTATTTT. Amino acid sequence: CASSRTGRSTDTQYF.

The chain combines TRBV19 with TRBJ1-1; D might be TRBD1 (6 bases). Looked up from germline, CDR1 is LNHDA and CDR2 is SQIVND (reference sequence). The CDR3 sequence is 11 residues long. The germline V and J ends were trimmed by 3 bases and 11 bases, with 10 bases remaining between them. The CDR3 loop is CASSIAGAAFF. For the CDR3, the DNA is TGTGCCAGTAGTATTGCAGGGGCGGCTTTCTTT.

The V and J genes are TRBV7-6 and TRBJ2-7; possibly TRBD1 for D (6 bases). V dropped 5 bases and J dropped 2 bases, with 16 bases sitting between them. The germline CDR1 and CDR2 sequences are SGHVS and FNYEAQ. The CDR3 totals 15 residues. CDR3 amino acids: CASSARGGGAYEQYF. In DNA, the CDR3 is TGTGCCAGCAGCGCCAGGGGTGGTGGGGCCTACGAGCAGTACTTC.

The CDR3 sequence: CASSLARGKETQYF. DNA of the CDR3: TGCGCCAGCAGCTTGGCCAGGGGGAAAGAGACCCAGTACTTC. The chain recombines TRBV5-1 with TRBJ2-5; 7 nucleotides align to TRBD1. CDR1 is SGHRS, CDR2 YFSETQ, per germline. Trimming removed 0 bases from V and 3 bases from J; junction bases left unmatched: 2. The CDR3 length is 14 residues.

This clone was counted once. This chain uses TRBV30 with TRBJ2-2; D is perhaps TRBD2 (5 bases). CDR3 length equals 12 residues. In germline, CDR1 is GTSNPN, CDR2 SVGIG (reference sequence). V was cut by 5 bases and J by 7 bases, with 11 bases left in between. The CDR3: CAWAGVGGELFF. In DNA form, the CDR3 reads TGTGCCTGGGCCGGGGTCGGCGGGGAGCTGTTTTTT.

The chain has TRBV9 and TRBJ2-1; the match to TRBD2 covers 7 bases. Germline lookup yields CDR1 SGDLS and CDR2 YYNGEE. This CDR3 is 16 amino acids long. The trim removed 3 bases at V and 0 bases at J, leaving 6 bases unmatched. CDR3 bases: TGTGCCAGCAGCGCAGACGGGGGGAGCTCCTACAATGAGCAGTTCTTC. Translated: CASSADGGSSYNEQFF. Filled out from reference TRBV9 and TRBJ2-1, the complete variable domain reads DSGVTQTPKHLITATGQRVTLRCSPRSGDLSVYWYQQSLDQGLQFLIQYYNGEERAKGNILERFSAQQFPDLHSELNLSSLELGDSALYFCASSADGGSSYNEQFFGPGTRLTVL.

This clone was counted only a few times. The gene calls are TRBV5-5 and TRBJ1-5; D gene unclear. Looked up from germline, CDR1 is SGHKS and CDR2 is YYEKEE (reference sequence). Between the trimmed V and J ends, which lost 0 bases and 0 bases, there was a span of 4 bases. The length of the CDR3 is 14 residues. The CDR3 DNA follows: TGTGCCAGCAGCTTGGACAGTAGCAATCAGCCCCAGCATTTT. This gives the protein CASSLDSSNQPQHF. The whole variable domain, filled in from reference TRBV5-5 and TRBJ1-5, reads DAGVTQSPTHLIKTRGQQVTLRCSPISGHKSVSWYQQVLGQGPQFIFQYYEKEERGRGNFPDRFSARQFPNYSSELNVNALLLGDSALYLCASSLDSSNQPQHFGDGTRLSIL.

This chain connects TRBV30 to TRBJ1-6; D is perhaps TRBD1 (5 bases). This CDR3 region has 14 residues. Trimming cost V 2 bases and J 8 bases, with 13 bases left between them. The germline CDR1 and CDR2 sequences are GTSNPN and SVGIG (reference sequence). The CDR3 nucleotides read TGTGCCTGGAGTCGAGGGGCGGGATATTCACCCCTCCACTTT. It specifies CAWSRGAGYSPLHF.

The sample holds one count of this clone. The rearrangement joins TRBV12-5 to TRBJ2-1, with D perhaps given as TRBD1 or TRBD2 (5 bases each). This CDR3 contains 15 residues. Germline lookup yields CDR1 LGHNT and CDR2 FRNRAP. Trimming took 6 bases from V and 4 from J, leaving 16 bases between them. The CDR3 spells CASGPGREKYNEQFF. The CDR3, as DNA: TGTGCTAGTGGCCCGGGGCGCGAGAAGTACAATGAGCAGTTCTTC.

The J gene is TRBJ2-1, the V gene TRBV7-9; 7 nucleotides align to TRBD1. The CDR3 extends over 13 amino acids. J was trimmed by 15 bases and V by 0 bases; bases with no gene match: 8. The germline gives CDR1 SEHNR, CDR2 FQNEAQ (reference sequence). This CDR3 is CASSLARAGGPFF. CDR3 nucleotide sequence: TGTGCCAGCAGCTTAGCGCGCGCAGGGGGACCGTTCTTC.

This chain uses TRBV7-3 with TRBJ2-2, with D perhaps TRBD1 or TRBD2 (6 bases each). Trimming stripped 2 bases from V and 6 bases from J, with 13 bases between. Germline CDR1 reads SGHTA; CDR2 reads FQGTGA. The length of the CDR3 is 15 residues. The CDR3 nucleotides are TGTGCCAGCAGCTTATACGGGGGCGTCGCCGGGGAGCTGTTTTTT. Translated, it gives CASSLYGGVAGELFF.

The chain employs TRBV5-1 and TRBJ2-7, with 8 bases lining up with TRBD1. Per the germline V gene, CDR1 is SGHRS and CDR2 is YFSETQ. With V trimmed by 3 bases and J by 5 bases, 4 bases remained unmatched. CDR3 length equals 13 residues. CDR3 in DNA: TGCGCCAGCAGCTCCAGACAGGGGAACGAGCAGTACTTC. The encoded protein is CASSSRQGNEQYF.

This chain uses TRBV19 with TRBJ2-7; tentatively, D is TRBD1 or TRBD2 (5 bases each). CDR3 length equals 15 residues. CDR1 and CDR2 (germline): LNHDA, SQIVND (reference sequence). Trimming shortened V by 4 bases and J by 3 bases, and 16 bases separated the two germline ends. In nucleotides, the CDR3 is TGTGCCAGTAGTAGGGACCGGGAAACCGACTACGAGCAGTACTTC. Its translation: CASSRDRETDYEQYF.

The rearrangement joins TRBV10-1 to TRBJ1-3; 8 positions agree with TRBD1. This CDR3 has 17 amino acids. V dropped 0 bases and J dropped 2; count of bases not matched to a gene: 6. CDR1 is WNHNN, CDR2 SYGVQD, per germline (reference sequence). The DNA for the CDR3 is TGCGCCAGCAGTGAGTCAGACAGGGGTTCTACTGGAAACACCATATATTTT. The encoded protein is CASSESDRGSTGNTIYF.